The following is a TCR beta chain sequence with its context. The antigen it binds to is not known. No clone much larger than this one lies a single base away; base qualities are absent. Peripheral blood CD8+ and CD4+ T cells from healthy donors, Susac syndrome patients and multiple sclerosis patients were profiled by high-throughput TCR beta sequencing. Multiple sclerosis controls were treatment-naive patients with stable or active relapsing-remitting disease fulfilling revised McDonald criteria. CD8+ TEMRA cells were enriched by FACS, while bulk CD8+ and CD4+ T cells were purified by magnetic negative isolation. Blood was drawn into EDTA tubes, processed within 24 hours, and PBMCs were isolated by density gradient centrifugation. PBMCs destined for TCR sequencing were cryopreserved in liquid nitrogen and later thawed in a 37 °C water bath. The sorted or isolated CD4+, CD8+ and CD8+ TEMRA cells reached a purity of at least 90%.

In the germline V gene, CDR1 corresponds to SGHVS and CDR2 to FQNEAQ. V is pared back by 4 bases and J by 6 bases, with 18 bases lying between the germline termini. The CDR3 runs 16 residues from the cysteine to the phenylalanine. The retained sequence is limited to the CDR3, 48 bases, with the frame set at the first base. RNA was extracted with the RNeasy kit and roughly 0.5 to 1 ug was reverse transcribed using random hexamers. The immunoSEQ multiplex PCR assay, covering 54 Vbeta and 13 Jbeta segments, was used to amplify TCR beta CDR3 regions. Bias from PCR amplification was corrected by using a synthetic template baseline for primer optimization and for computational correction. The paper's data handling went like this. Reads were assigned to V, D and J genes according to IMGT and analyzed in immunoSEQ Analyzer, with only productive sequences retained. To calculate clonality, Shannon entropy was normalized by log2 of the number of productive unique sequences and then subtracted from one. For each patient and control, public and private clones were evaluated within the 100 most prevalent clones. Susac-specific clones were defined as absent from healthy and MS cohorts, over a thousand published viral clones and other ImmuneACCESS disease sequences. The public sequencing data were trimmed at Q25 with fastp and processed into clonotypes with MiXCR by TCRdb, which kept only in-frame beta chains. Identical CDR3 proteins give one entry, which carries the most common genes and DNA. The V and J calls follow TCRdb's processing rather than the paper's. This sample is represented by roughly 120,000 distinct CDR3 sequences; roughly 94% of them were singletons. The ten largest make up approximately 0.12% of the sample.

These data belong to a study of CD8 T cells in Susac syndrome (dated by TCRdb to between 2018 and 2020). In the study overall: Whether CD8+ T cell activation and differentiation in Susac syndrome was antigen driven was tested using repertoire sequencing. General findings and caveats noted by the study authors: The number of individuals in the TCR sequencing and HLA analysis was recognized as being relatively small.

The material sequenced was CD4+ T cells from PBMCs. This TCR was sampled from a human donor with multiple sclerosis. The sequence links TRBV7-8 to TRBJ2-2; the D gene could be TRBD1 or TRBD2, each one agreeing over 5 bases. The DNA sequence is TGTGCCAGCAGCTACCCAAAGGGACCTGGACCCGGGGAGCTGTTTTTT. It translates to CASSYPKGPGPGELFF. Reference TRBV7-8 and TRBJ2-2 proteins supply the regions before and after the CDR3; the full variable domain is: GAGVSQSPRYKVAKRGQDVALRCDPISGHVSLFWYQQALGQGPEFLTYFQNEAQLDKSGLPSDRFFAERPEGSVSTLKIQRTQQEDSAVYLCASSYPKGPGPGELFFGEGSRLTVL.